The 4 T cell receptor beta chains presented below share a single source sample, sequenced in a study of cytomegalovirus exposure and HLA in healthy donors (dated by TCRdb to about 2017). Library method: the immunoSEQ multiplex PCR assay. TCRdb re-hosts the immuneACCESS table, in-frame sequences only. Its copies lack some clones; in the studies checked, an unresolved V gene accounts for under half of them, and the cause for the rest is not known. The sample includes some 150,000 clones, with roughly 84% observed a single time. Over 2% of the sample comes from the top ten. Sequencing used PBMCs. The receptors were gathered from a human donor in good health.

V is TRBV7-2 and J is TRBJ2-7; D uncertain. In germline, CDR1 is SGHTA, CDR2 FQGNSA. The CDR3 extends over 12 amino acids. Trimming shortened V by 4 bases and J by 6 bases, and 10 bases separated the two germline ends. For the CDR3, the DNA is TGTGCCAGCAGCTCTTACCTCGGCGAGCAGTACTTC. It codes for CASSSYLGEQYF.

The chain links TRBV7-2 to TRBJ2-3, with D perhaps TRBD1 (7 bases). The germline gives CDR1 SGHTA, CDR2 FQGNSA. This CDR3 spans 12 amino acids. The V end lost 5 bases, the J end lost 8 bases, and 11 bases lay between the germline ends. The CDR3 nucleotides are TGTGCCAGCAGCGACAGGGAGGCTACGCAGTATTTT. Translated, it gives CASSDREATQYF. Full variable domain (remainder filled in from reference TRBV7-2 and TRBJ2-3): GAGVSQSPSNKVTEKGKDVELRCDPISGHTALYWYRQSLGQGLEFLIYFQGNSAPDKSGLPSDRFSAERTGGSVSTLTIQRTQQEDSAVYLCASSDREATQYFGPGTRLTVL.

The chain uses TRBV6-5 and TRBJ2-3; D is uncertain. Germline V gives CDR1 MNHEY, CDR2 SVGAGI. Trimming cost V 6 bases and J 7 bases, with 11 bases left between them. This CDR3 region has 12 residues. The CDR3 spells CASSTETNTQYF. CDR3 DNA: TGTGCCAGCAGCACAGAGACAAATACGCAGTATTTT.

The gene calls are TRBV29-1 and TRBJ1-1; TRBD1 matches 9 bases. V was pared by 6 bases and J by 3 bases, with 8 bases of the junction left unmatched. CDR3 length: 14 residues. CDR1 and CDR2 from the germline V gene are SQVTM and ANQGSEA. CDR3 bases: TGCAGCGTCAGCAGGGACAGGGATTACACTGAAGCTTTCTTT. It translates to CSVSRDRDYTEAFF.